These T cell receptor beta chains were read from a single sample in a study of blood T cell repertoires in COVID-19. Generated by immunoSEQ multiplex PCR, the TCRdb table keeps only in-frame clones and is missing some. Among about 200,000 clones listed, about 85% were seen once. Sequencing input: peripheral blood. These receptors were taken from a man between 60 and 75 years old with active or convalescent COVID-19. Both conserved end residues are part of each CDR3. A D gene is named only where the DNA matches it firmly. For some rows the clone size is stated as once, few or many, or as a class when expanded; others skip it.

d_gene	abundance	v_gene	len	j_gene	CDR3aa	CDR3nt
TRBD1	.	TRBV23-1	14	TRBJ1-4	CASSRTGEGEKLFF	TGCGCCAGCAGTCGGACAGGGGAGGGTGAAAAACTGTTTTTT
TRBD2	.	TRBV2	16	TRBJ2-2	CASTILLAGVTGELFF	TGTGCCAGCACTATCTTACTAGCGGGGGTTACCGGGGAGCTGTTTTTT
TRBD2	few	TRBV27	17	TRBJ2-6	CASSLRLAESGANVLTF	TGTGCCAGCAGTTTAAGACTAGCGGAGTCTGGGGCCAACGTCCTGACTTTC
TRBD1	once	TRBV11-2	15	TRBJ1-1	CASSSEGQANTEAFF	TGTGCCAGCAGCTCCGAGGGACAGGCGAACACTGAAGCTTTCTTT
TRBD1	.	TRBV30	12	TRBJ1-1	CAWSTGGTEAFF	TGTGCCTGGAGTACAGGGGGCACTGAAGCTTTCTTT
.	.	TRBV6-6	12	TRBJ2-7	CASSFRFGEQYF	TGTGCCAGCAGTTTCCGGTTTGGCGAGCAGTACTTC
.	.	TRBV15	14	TRBJ1-1	CATSRVRGWTEAFF	TGTGCCACCAGCAGAGTTAGGGGGTGGACTGAAGCTTTCTTT
TRBD1	.	TRBV7-8	14	TRBJ1-2	CASSPPGQLDGYTF	TGTGCCAGCAGCCCACCGGGACAGTTGGATGGCTACACCTTC
TRBD1	.	TRBV10-3	15	TRBJ2-7	CAISDDRGRSYEQYF	TGTGCCATCAGTGATGACAGGGGCAGGTCCTACGAGCAGTACTTC
TRBD1	.	TRBV2	15	TRBJ1-2	CASREGTGTNYGYTF	TGTGCCAGCAGGGAAGGGACAGGTACTAACTATGGCTACACCTTC
.	.	TRBV12-3/TRBV12-4	13	TRBJ2-7	CASSLRGSYEQYF	TGTGCCAGCAGTTTGCGGGGTTCCTACGAGCAGTACTTC
.	.	TRBV5-1	14	TRBJ2-3	CASSLEVGADTQYF	TGCGCCAGCAGCTTGGAGGTGGGGGCCGATACGCAGTATTTT
.	few	TRBV3-1/TRBV3-2	12	TRBJ2-3	CASSPTGVTQYF	TGTGCCAGCAGCCCCACCGGTGTTACGCAGTATTTT
TRBD1	.	TRBV6-1	15	TRBJ1-4	CASSENDRGRKKLFF	TGTGCCAGCAGTGAAAATGACAGGGGAAGGAAAAAACTGTTTTTT
TRBD2	.	TRBV5-1	15	TRBJ2-5	CASSTGLAGDETQYF	TGCGCCAGCAGCACGGGACTAGCGGGGGACGAGACCCAGTACTTC
TRBD2	few	TRBV10-3	15	TRBJ2-5	CAISRTSGEQETQYF	TGTGCCATCAGCAGGACTAGCGGGGAACAAGAGACCCAGTACTTC
.	.	TRBV3-1/TRBV3-2	15	TRBJ1-3	CASKEMGAPGNTIYF	TGTGCCAGCAAGGAGATGGGGGCACCTGGAAACACCATATATTTT
TRBD2	.	TRBV10-3	13	TRBJ2-1	CAITRTSWNEQFF	TGTGCCATCACCCGGACTAGCTGGAATGAGCAGTTCTTC
.	.	TRBV3-1/TRBV3-2	13	TRBJ1-2	CASSHGRAAGYTF	TGTGCCAGCAGCCACGGGAGGGCGGCTGGCTACACCTTC
.	.	TRBV5-6	15	TRBJ1-6	CASSLGQNYNSPLHF	TGTGCCAGCAGCTTGGGACAGAATTATAATTCACCCCTCCACTTT
TRBD2	once	TRBV5-1	16	TRBJ2-1	CASSPPGLADYNEQFF	TGCGCCAGCAGCCCGCCGGGACTAGCGGACTACAATGAGCAGTTCTTC
.	.	TRBV10-1	14	TRBJ2-5	CASSEGTGQETQYF	TGCGCCAGCAGTGAGGGCACAGGTCAAGAGACCCAGTACTTC
TRBD1	.	TRBV5-5	16	TRBJ2-2	CASSRGQGKYAGELFF	TGTGCCAGCAGCCGGGGACAGGGAAAGTACGCCGGGGAGCTGTTTTTT
TRBD1	.	TRBV18	15	TRBJ2-7	CASSPSGTDSYEQYF	TGTGCCAGCTCACCTTCGGGGACAGACTCCTACGAGCAGTACTTC
.	.	TRBV12-3/TRBV12-4	13	TRBJ2-3	CASSLSSTDTQYF	TGTGCCAGCAGTTTGTCTAGCACAGATACGCAGTATTTT
.	.	TRBV3-1/TRBV3-2	13	TRBJ2-5	CASSRAGEETQYF	TGTGCCAGCAGCCGCGCAGGGGAAGAGACCCAGTACTTC
.	.	TRBV3-1/TRBV3-2	14	TRBJ1-5	CASSPQVGDQPQHF	TGTGCCAGCAGCCCTCAAGTAGGGGATCAGCCCCAGCATTTT